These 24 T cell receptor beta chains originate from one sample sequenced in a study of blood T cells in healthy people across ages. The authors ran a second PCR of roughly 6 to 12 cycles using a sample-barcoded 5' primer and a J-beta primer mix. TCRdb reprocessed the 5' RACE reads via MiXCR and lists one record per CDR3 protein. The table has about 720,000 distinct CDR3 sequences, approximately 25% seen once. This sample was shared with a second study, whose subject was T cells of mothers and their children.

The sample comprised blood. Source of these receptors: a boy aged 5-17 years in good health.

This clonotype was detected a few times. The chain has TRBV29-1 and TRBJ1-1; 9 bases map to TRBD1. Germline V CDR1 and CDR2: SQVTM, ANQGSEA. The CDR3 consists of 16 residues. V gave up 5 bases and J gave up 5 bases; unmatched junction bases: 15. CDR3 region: CSVFGLQGAGWTEAFF. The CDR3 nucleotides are TGCAGCGTTTTCGGGTTACAGGGGGCCGGTTGGACTGAAGCTTTCTTT.

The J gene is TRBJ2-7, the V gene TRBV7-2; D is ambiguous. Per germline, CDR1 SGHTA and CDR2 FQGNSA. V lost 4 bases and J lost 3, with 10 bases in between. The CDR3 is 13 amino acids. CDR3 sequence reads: CASSSDINYEQYF. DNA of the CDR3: TGTGCCAGCAGCTCCGACATCAACTACGAGCAGTACTTC.

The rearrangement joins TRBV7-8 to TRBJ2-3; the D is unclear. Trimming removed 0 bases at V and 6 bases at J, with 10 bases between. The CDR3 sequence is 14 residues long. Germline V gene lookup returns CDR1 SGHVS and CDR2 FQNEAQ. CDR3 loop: CASSLAVLGDTQYF. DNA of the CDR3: TGTGCCAGCAGCTTAGCGGTCCTCGGGGATACGCAGTATTTT.

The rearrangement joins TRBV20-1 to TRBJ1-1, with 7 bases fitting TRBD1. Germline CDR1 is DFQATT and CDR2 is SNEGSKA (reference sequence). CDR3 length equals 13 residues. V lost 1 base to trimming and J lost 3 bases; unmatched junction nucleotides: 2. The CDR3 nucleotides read TGCAGTGCTAGAGCCGACAGGGACACTGAAGCTTTCTTT. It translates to CSARADRDTEAFF.

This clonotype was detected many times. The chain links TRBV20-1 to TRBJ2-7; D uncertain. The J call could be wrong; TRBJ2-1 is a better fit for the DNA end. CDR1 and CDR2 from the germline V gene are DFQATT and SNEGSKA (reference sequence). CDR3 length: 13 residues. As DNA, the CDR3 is TGCAGTGCTCCTCTAATGGGCTATGGTGAGCAGTTCTTC. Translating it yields CSAPLMGYGEQFF.

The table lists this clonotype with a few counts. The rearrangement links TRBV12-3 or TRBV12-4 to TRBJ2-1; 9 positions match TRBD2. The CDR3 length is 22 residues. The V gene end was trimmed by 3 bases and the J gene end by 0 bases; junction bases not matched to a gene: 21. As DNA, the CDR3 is TGTGCCAGCAGTTTTAATAGGAAAGGATCTACTAGCGGGCGAAGCTCCTACAATGAGCAGTTCTTC. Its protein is CASSFNRKGSTSGRSSYNEQFF.

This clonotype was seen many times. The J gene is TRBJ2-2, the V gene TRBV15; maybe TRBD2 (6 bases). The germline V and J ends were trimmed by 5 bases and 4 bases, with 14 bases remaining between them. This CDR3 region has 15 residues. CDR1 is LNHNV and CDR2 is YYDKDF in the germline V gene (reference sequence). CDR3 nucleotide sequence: TGTGCCACCAGCCGGGGGTCCGGGGGCACCGGGGAGCTGTTTTTT. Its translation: CATSRGSGGTGELFF.

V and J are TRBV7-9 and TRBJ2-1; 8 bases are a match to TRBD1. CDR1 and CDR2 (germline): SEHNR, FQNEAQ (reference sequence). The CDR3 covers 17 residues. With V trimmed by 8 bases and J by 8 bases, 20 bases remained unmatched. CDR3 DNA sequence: TGTGCCAGCCGGGACAGGCGACGGCAGCTAGCGTTGGATGAGCAGTTCTTC. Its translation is CASRDRRRQLALDEQFF.

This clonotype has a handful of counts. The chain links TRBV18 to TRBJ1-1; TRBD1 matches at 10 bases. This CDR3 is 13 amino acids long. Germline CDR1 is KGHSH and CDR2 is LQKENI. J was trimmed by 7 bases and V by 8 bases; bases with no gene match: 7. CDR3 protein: CASQGQGTGEAFF. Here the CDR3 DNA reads TGTGCCAGCCAGGGACAGGGGACGGGTGAAGCTTTCTTT. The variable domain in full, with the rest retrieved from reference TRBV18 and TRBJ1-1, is NAGVMQNPRHLVRRRGQEARLRCSPMKGHSHVYWYRQLPEEGLKFMVYLQKENIIDESGMPKERFSAEFPKEGPSILRIQQVVRGDSAAYFCASQGQGTGEAFFGQGTRLTVV.

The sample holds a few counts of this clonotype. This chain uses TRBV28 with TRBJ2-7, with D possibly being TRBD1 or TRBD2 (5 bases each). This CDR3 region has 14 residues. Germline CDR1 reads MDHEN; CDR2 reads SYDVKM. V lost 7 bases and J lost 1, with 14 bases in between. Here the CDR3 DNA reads TGTGCCAGCAATACGGGACCGACTTCCTACGAGCAGTACTTC. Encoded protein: CASNTGPTSYEQYF.

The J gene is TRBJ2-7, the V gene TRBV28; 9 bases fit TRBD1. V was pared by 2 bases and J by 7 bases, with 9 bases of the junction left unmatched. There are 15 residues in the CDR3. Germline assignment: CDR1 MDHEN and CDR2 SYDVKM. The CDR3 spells CASSLRDRDDGEQYF. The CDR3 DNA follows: TGTGCCAGCAGTTTAAGGGACAGGGATGATGGGGAGCAGTACTTC.

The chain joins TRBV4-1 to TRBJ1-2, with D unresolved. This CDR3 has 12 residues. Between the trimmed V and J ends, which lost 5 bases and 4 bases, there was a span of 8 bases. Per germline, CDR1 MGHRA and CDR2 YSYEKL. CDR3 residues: CASSNLIYGYTF. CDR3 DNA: TGCGCCAGCAGCAACCTAATCTATGGCTACACCTTC.

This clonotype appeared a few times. The CDR3 loop reads CASSRSRGGRDTGELFF. In nucleotides, the CDR3 is TGCGCCAGCAGCCGGTCGCGGGGAGGACGGGACACCGGGGAGCTGTTTTTT. This sequence joins TRBV4-1 and TRBJ2-2; tentative D call: TRBD2 (6 bases). The CDR3 consists of 17 residues. Deletions cut 4 bases from V and 3 bases from J, with 18 bases between. CDR1 is MGHRA, CDR2 YSYEKL, per germline.

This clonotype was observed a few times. In DNA form, the CDR3 reads TGTGCCAGCAGAGGCGACAGGAACTTCTACGAGCAGTACTTC. As protein: CASRGDRNFYEQYF. This rearrangement joins TRBV2 to TRBJ2-7, with D possibly TRBD1 on 6 matching bases. Germline CDR1 reads SNHLY; CDR2 reads FYNNEI. The V end lost 6 bases, the J end lost 3 bases, and 15 bases lay between the germline ends. The CDR3 consists of 14 residues.

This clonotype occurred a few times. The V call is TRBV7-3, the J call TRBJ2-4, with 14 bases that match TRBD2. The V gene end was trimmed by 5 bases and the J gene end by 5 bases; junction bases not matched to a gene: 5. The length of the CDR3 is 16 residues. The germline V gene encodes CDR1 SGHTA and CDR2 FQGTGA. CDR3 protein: CASSAGLAGEENIQYF. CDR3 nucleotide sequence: TGTGCCAGCAGCGCGGGACTAGCGGGAGAGGAAAACATTCAGTACTTC.

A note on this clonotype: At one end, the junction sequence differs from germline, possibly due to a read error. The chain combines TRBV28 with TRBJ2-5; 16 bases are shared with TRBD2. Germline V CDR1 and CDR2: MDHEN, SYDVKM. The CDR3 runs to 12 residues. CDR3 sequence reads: CASGTSGGALGF. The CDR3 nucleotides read TGTGCCAGCGGGACTAGCGGGGGGGCCCTTGGCTTC.

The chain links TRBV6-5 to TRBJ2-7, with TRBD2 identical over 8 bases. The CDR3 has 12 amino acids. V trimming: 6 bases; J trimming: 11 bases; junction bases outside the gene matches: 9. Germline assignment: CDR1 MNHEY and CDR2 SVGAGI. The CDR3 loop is CASRSGSVYEYF. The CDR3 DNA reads TGTGCCAGCAGAAGCGGGAGCGTTTACGAGTACTTC.

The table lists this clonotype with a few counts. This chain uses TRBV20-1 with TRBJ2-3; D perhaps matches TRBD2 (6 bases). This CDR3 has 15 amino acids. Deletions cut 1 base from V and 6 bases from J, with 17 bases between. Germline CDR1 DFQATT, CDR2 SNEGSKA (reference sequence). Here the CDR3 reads CSARVLGIADDTQYF. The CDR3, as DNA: TGCAGTGCTAGAGTCTTGGGAATAGCGGACGATACGCAGTATTTT.

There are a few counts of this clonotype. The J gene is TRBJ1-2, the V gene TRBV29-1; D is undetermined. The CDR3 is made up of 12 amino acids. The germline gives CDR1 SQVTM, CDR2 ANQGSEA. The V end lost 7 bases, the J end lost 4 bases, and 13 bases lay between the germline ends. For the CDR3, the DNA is TGCAGCGCCGACTCCGGGTCCTATGGCTACACCTTC. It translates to CSADSGSYGYTF.

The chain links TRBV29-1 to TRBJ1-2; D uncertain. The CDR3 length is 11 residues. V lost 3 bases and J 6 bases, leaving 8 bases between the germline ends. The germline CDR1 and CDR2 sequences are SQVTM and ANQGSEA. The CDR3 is CSVEGADGYTF. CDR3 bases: TGCAGCGTTGAGGGAGCGGATGGCTACACCTTC.

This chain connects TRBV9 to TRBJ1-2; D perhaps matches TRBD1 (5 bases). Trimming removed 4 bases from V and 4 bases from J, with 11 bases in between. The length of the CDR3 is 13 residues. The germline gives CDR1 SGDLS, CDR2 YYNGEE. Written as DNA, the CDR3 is TGTGCCAGCAGCCCCCAGGGTTTCTATGGCTACACCTTC. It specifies CASSPQGFYGYTF.

CDR3 in DNA: TGTGCCAGCAGTGAATTGGGGGCGCAAGAGACCCAGTACTTC. Its translation is CASSELGAQETQYF. The gene calls are TRBV25-1 and TRBJ2-5, with D perhaps matching TRBD1 (6 bases). This CDR3 comprises 14 residues. Trimming removed 1 base at V and 2 bases at J, with 8 bases between. The germline V gene encodes CDR1 MGHDK and CDR2 SYGVNS.

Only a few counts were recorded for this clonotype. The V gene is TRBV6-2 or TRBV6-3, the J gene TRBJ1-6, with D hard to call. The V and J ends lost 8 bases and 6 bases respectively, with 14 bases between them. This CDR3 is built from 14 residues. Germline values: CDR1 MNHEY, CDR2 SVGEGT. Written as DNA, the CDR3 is TGTGCCAGCGGTTCCGGGAAGGGTAATTCACCCCTCCACTTT. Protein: CASGSGKGNSPLHF.

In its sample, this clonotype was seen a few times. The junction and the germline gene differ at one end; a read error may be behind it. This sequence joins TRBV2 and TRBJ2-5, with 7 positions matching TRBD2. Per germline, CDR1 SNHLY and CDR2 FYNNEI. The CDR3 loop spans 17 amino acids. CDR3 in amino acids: CACSESRREIIQETQYF. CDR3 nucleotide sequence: TGTGCCTGCAGTGAATCCCGGCGGGAGATCATCCAAGAGACCCAGTACTTC.